This TCR beta chain derives from a study of cytomegalovirus exposure and HLA in healthy donors. Study summary: A subsequent analysis stated that the 120 or so validation repertoires were run on the same platform as the roughly 670 first-cohort repertoires.

This clone appeared once. Its target is not known. Trimming cost V 0 bases and J 5 bases, with 11 bases left between them. In germline, CDR1 is SGHRS, CDR2 YFSETQ. This CDR3 has 14 amino acids. Repertoires were generated with immunoSEQ multiplex PCR, while TCRdb's copy carries only in-frame clones and drops some. The sample lists 130,000 to 150,000 clones, approximately 90% occurring once. Findings and limits, study-wide: Rare TCR sequences predominated, though certain public TCRs were found in many donors. First-cohort TCR clusters tended to co-occur in the roughly 120 validation repertoires, a later analysis found. Some TCR beta chains (more than 150 of them) were listed as cytomegalovirus-associated.

The genes are TRBV5-1 and TRBJ2-5; a possible D gene is TRBD2 (6 bases). This TCR derives from a woman aged 25-40 years in good health and CMV-seropositive. Specimen: PBMCs. CDR3 coding DNA: TGCGCCAGCAGCTTGGCGGGAGACGGGGAGACCCAGTACTTC. It translates to CASSLAGDGETQYF. The complete variable domain, with remaining parts taken from reference TRBV5-1 and TRBJ2-5, reads KAGVTQTPRYLIKTRGQQVTLSCSPISGHRSVSWYQQTPGQGLQFLFEYFSETQRNKGNFPGRFSGRQFSNSRSEMNVSTLELGDSALYLCASSLAGDGETQYFGPGTRLLVL.